The 29 T cell receptor beta chains below come from one sample, sequenced in a study of T-cell reconstitution after alpha-beta-depleted transplantation in children. Unique molecular identifiers were used to barcode this TCRbeta library. MiXCR was run by TCRdb on the PCR reads, yielding one entry per CDR3 protein. The sample lists some 110,000 distinct CDR3 sequences, approximately 10% occurring once. Material: PBMCs, obtained before TCRalphabeta/CD19-depleted stem cell transplant. Receptors originate from a boy younger than 10 with acute lymphoblastic leukemia, due to receive a stem cell transplant.

This clonotype was detected only a few times. V and J are TRBV4-2 and TRBJ2-1; 9 bases are a match to TRBD2. The CDR3 spans 15 residues. V lost 4 bases, J lost 5 bases, and 6 bases stayed unmatched. Looked up from germline, CDR1 is LGHNA and CDR2 is YNFKEQ. CDR3: CASSPRTSEHNEQFF. CDR3 in DNA: TGTGCCAGCAGCCCACGGACTAGCGAACACAATGAGCAGTTCTTC.

The V gene is TRBV20-1, the J gene TRBJ2-4; 14 bases map to TRBD2. CDR1 is DFQATT, CDR2 SNEGSKA, per germline (reference sequence). V shed 1 base and J 4 bases; nucleotides not matched to a gene: 3. This CDR3 region has 16 residues. The CDR3 is CSARVTSGRAKNIQYF. The CDR3 coding sequence is TGCAGTGCTAGAGTGACTAGCGGGAGGGCAAAAAACATTCAGTACTTC.

This clonotype was picked up many times. The gene calls are TRBV12-3 or TRBV12-4 and TRBJ1-2; 9 bases agree with TRBD1. V lost 7 bases and J lost 5; bases outside the gene matches: 11. There are 15 residues in the CDR3. The CDR3 coding sequence is TGTGCCAGCAACCCGACAGGGGGAAATTCTTATGGCTACACCTTC. Translating it yields CASNPTGGNSYGYTF.

The chain carries TRBV27 and TRBJ1-1, with D perhaps matching TRBD1 (6 bases). Germline lookup yields CDR1 MNHEY and CDR2 SMNVEV (reference sequence). The V gene lost 3 bases and the J gene lost 4 bases, with 15 bases spanning the gap. CDR3 size: 15 residues. CDR3 protein: CASSFGGRGSTEAFF. CDR3 coding DNA: TGTGCCAGCAGTTTCGGGGGGCGCGGGTCCACTGAAGCTTTCTTT.

A few counts support this clonotype. The CDR3 reads CASSDPSGGYEQYF. The CDR3, as DNA: TGTGCCAGCAGTGACCCCAGCGGGGGCTACGAGCAGTACTTC. V is TRBV6-1 and J is TRBJ2-7; 8 bases line up with TRBD2. The CDR3 runs to 14 residues. CDR1 is MNHNS, CDR2 SASEGT, per germline. The J segment lost 3 bases and the V segment lost 3 bases, leaving 4 bases of the junction unmatched.

The chain has TRBV29-1 and TRBJ2-6; the D gene is possibly TRBD2 (7 bases). The CDR3 is 17 amino acids. CDR1 is SQVTM and CDR2 is ANQGSEA in the germline V gene. The V and J ends lost 0 bases and 2 bases respectively, with 14 bases between them. In DNA form, the CDR3 reads TGCAGCGTTGAAGAGTGGGGAGGGGGAACTGGGGCCAACGTCCTGACTTTC. Amino acids: CSVEEWGGGTGANVLTF.

This clonotype was seen only a few times. V gene TRBV5-1 combines with J gene TRBJ1-3, with D unclear. CDR1 and CDR2 (germline): SGHRS, YFSETQ. V lost 3 bases to trimming and J lost 3 bases, with 7 bases between them. The CDR3 length is 13 residues. DNA of the CDR3: TGCGCCAGCAGCTCTCCTGGTGGAAACACCATATATTTT. It yields the protein CASSSPGGNTIYF.

The CDR3 nucleotides are TGCAGTGCTAGAGATAGCGGGAGACGCGCAGATACGCAGTATTTT. It yields the protein CSARDSGRRADTQYF. The chain combines TRBV20-1 with TRBJ2-3, with 9 bases lining up with TRBD2. The CDR3 is 15 residues long. Per the germline V gene, CDR1 is DFQATT and CDR2 is SNEGSKA (reference sequence). Trimming removed 0 bases from V and 4 bases from J; junction bases left unmatched: 5.

Many counts were recorded for this clonotype. The rearrangement links TRBV7-6 to TRBJ2-1, with D perhaps TRBD1 or TRBD2 (5 bases each). Trimming took 0 bases from V and 3 from J, leaving 6 bases between them. The CDR3 sequence is 14 residues long. Per the germline V gene, CDR1 is SGHVS and CDR2 is FNYEAQ. The chain's CDR3 is CASSLAGRYNEQFF. The CDR3 DNA reads TGTGCCAGCAGCTTAGCGGGACGCTACAATGAGCAGTTCTTC.

This clonotype was detected only a few times. V gene TRBV20-1 combines with J gene TRBJ2-2; D may be TRBD2 (6 bases). The CDR3 is 15 amino acids. Germline V gives CDR1 DFQATT, CDR2 SNEGSKA (reference sequence). Deletions cut 3 bases from V and 0 bases from J, with 11 bases between. The CDR3: CSARMEGANTGELFF. Written as DNA, the CDR3 is TGCAGTGCTAGGATGGAGGGCGCGAACACCGGGGAGCTGTTTTTT.

This clonotype was seen more than once but under ten times. The chain employs TRBV29-1 and TRBJ2-5; D is undetermined. Germline V gives CDR1 SQVTM, CDR2 ANQGSEA. This CDR3 region has 14 residues. V was pared by 4 bases and J by 5 bases, with 17 bases between. In nucleotides, the CDR3 is TGCAGCGTTGTATCACTCCCCCTCTTGGAGACCCAGTACTTC. The encoded protein is CSVVSLPLLETQYF.

The table lists this clonotype with many counts. V and J are TRBV11-2 and TRBJ2-1; no clear D. V lost 3 bases, J lost 10 bases, and 16 bases lay in between. The germline CDR1 and CDR2 sequences are SGHAT and FQNNGV. The CDR3 extends over 14 amino acids. The DNA of the CDR3 is TGTGCCAGCAGCTTGCCCCAGGCTGGGCGGGAGCAGTTCTTC. As protein: CASSLPQAGREQFF.

This clonotype was counted at least ten times. The chain combines TRBV20-1 with TRBJ2-1; 7 bases are a match to TRBD2. CDR3 length: 14 amino acids. The ends lost 3 bases at V and 1 base at J; junction bases unmatched: 3. The germline V gene has CDR1 DFQATT and CDR2 SNEGSKA (reference sequence). The CDR3 here is CSARSGTSYNEQFF. In DNA, the CDR3 is TGCAGTGCTAGGAGCGGGACGTCCTACAATGAGCAGTTCTTC.

This clonotype occurred a few times. The CDR3 here is CASSLRGELFF. CDR3 bases: TGTGCCAGCAGTTTACGTGGGGAGCTGTTTTTT. V and J are TRBV28 and TRBJ2-2; unclear D gene. Germline V lookup: CDR1 MDHEN, CDR2 SYDVKM. The CDR3 is made up of 11 amino acids. V was pared by 2 bases and J by 8 bases, with 3 bases between.

The rearrangement joins TRBV21-1 to TRBJ1-5. TRBV21-1 is termed a pseudogene. The CDR3 has 13 amino acids. For the CDR3, the DNA is TGTGCCAGCAGCCGTAGAGAAGATCAGCCCCAGCATTTT. It yields the protein CASSRREDQPQHF.

There are a few counts of this clonotype. The V and J genes are TRBV20-1 and TRBJ2-3; no clear D gene. V was clipped by 6 bases and J by 8 bases, with 9 bases between them. The V gene's germline CDR1 is DFQATT and CDR2 SNEGSKA (reference sequence). CDR3 size: 10 residues. The CDR3 nucleotides are TGCAGTGCCGGAAGTACTACGCAGTATTTT. Amino acids: CSAGSTTQYF.

The V gene is TRBV20-1, the J gene TRBJ2-5; 12 bases fit TRBD1. The CDR3 extends over 14 amino acids. The germline CDR1 and CDR2 sequences are DFQATT and SNEGSKA (reference sequence). J gave up 7 bases and V 5 bases, and 8 bases lay outside the gene matches. The CDR3 protein is CSAEGTGGGGTQYF. The DNA for the CDR3 is TGCAGTGCTGAAGGGACAGGGGGCGGTGGGACCCAGTACTTC.

This sequence joins TRBV28 and TRBJ2-7, with 9 bases matching TRBD2. The CDR3 has 16 amino acids. V trimming: 8 bases; J trimming: 2 bases; junction bases outside the gene matches: 13. From germline, CDR1 is MDHEN and CDR2 SYDVKM. The CDR3 nucleotides are TGTGCCAGCCAACCTGCTAGCGGGATGGGGGCCTACGAGCAGTACTTC. It encodes CASQPASGMGAYEQYF. Together with reference TRBV28 and TRBJ2-7, the CDR3 gives the full variable domain: DVKVTQSSRYLVKRTGEKVFLECVQDMDHENMFWYRQDPGLGLRLIYFSYDVKMKEKGDIPEGYSVSREKKERFSLILESASTNQTSMYLCASQPASGMGAYEQYFGPGTRLTVT.

This clonotype was detected many times. The chain uses TRBV5-1 and TRBJ2-5, with D perhaps matching TRBD2 (5 bases). The CDR3 covers 16 residues. Trimming left V 0 bases short and J 1 base short, with 13 bases between. From germline, CDR1 is SGHRS and CDR2 YFSETQ. CDR3 region: CASSLVGSGSQETQYF. DNA for the CDR3: TGCGCCAGCAGCTTGGTAGGATCGGGGTCCCAAGAGACCCAGTACTTC.

The CDR3 DNA reads as TGCGCCAGCAGCTTAGAGAGGCTGAACACTGAAGCTTTCTTT. Amino acids: CASSLERLNTEAFF. The chain carries TRBV5-1 and TRBJ1-1; D ambiguous. The CDR3 sequence is 14 residues long. The V gene's germline CDR1 is SGHRS and CDR2 YFSETQ. Trimming stripped 2 bases from V and 0 bases from J, with 8 bases between.

This clonotype has a count of ten or more. The J gene is TRBJ1-2, the V gene TRBV5-5, with a possible D match to TRBD1 (5 bases). This CDR3 has 15 residues. From germline, CDR1 is SGHKS and CDR2 YYEKEE (reference sequence). V was trimmed by 4 bases and J by 7 bases, leaving 20 bases between them. CDR3 in amino acids: CASSPLGLQGSGYTF. In DNA, the CDR3 is TGTGCCAGCAGCCCCCTGGGACTCCAAGGGAGTGGCTACACCTTC.

V and J are TRBV10-2 and TRBJ2-3; TRBD1 aligns across 7 bases. Trimming removed 3 bases from V and 3 bases from J; junction bases left unmatched: 15. Germline V gene data show CDR1 as WSHSY and CDR2 as SAAADI. The CDR3 is 18 amino acids. CDR3 residues: CASSDPHTGVSHTDTQYF. The CDR3 DNA is TGCGCCAGCAGTGATCCACATACAGGGGTGTCACATACAGATACGCAGTATTTT.

V is TRBV4-2 and J is TRBJ1-3; no clear D gene. Germline CDR1 reads LGHNA; CDR2 reads YNFKEQ. The ends were cut back, 0 bases at V and 0 bases at J, with 3 bases in the middle. This CDR3 spans 14 amino acids. The CDR3 spells CASSQDLSGNTIYF. Here the CDR3 DNA reads TGTGCCAGCAGCCAAGACCTCTCTGGAAACACCATATATTTT.

This clonotype has at least ten counts. V is TRBV18 and J is TRBJ2-1; TRBD2 matches 16 bases. Germline V gives CDR1 KGHSH, CDR2 LQKENI. J was trimmed by 5 bases and V by 3 bases; bases with no gene match: 1. The CDR3 is 16 amino acids. The CDR3 loop reads CASSPGLAGGDNEQFF. The CDR3 coding sequence is TGTGCCAGCTCACCGGGACTAGCGGGAGGGGACAATGAGCAGTTCTTC.

The genes are TRBV15 and TRBJ2-7, with 7 nucleotides matching TRBD1. V gave up 1 base and J gave up 3 bases; unmatched junction bases: 6. The V gene's germline CDR1 is LNHNV and CDR2 YYDKDF (reference sequence). The CDR3 has 15 residues. Here the CDR3 DNA reads TGTGCCACCAGCAGAGGAAGGACAGGAAACTACGAGCAGTACTTC. This sequence encodes CATSRGRTGNYEQYF.

This clonotype turned up a few times. This chain connects TRBV7-9 to TRBJ1-4; 7 bases line up with TRBD1. The trim removed 4 bases at V and 8 bases at J, leaving 10 bases unmatched. The length of the CDR3 is 15 residues. The germline V gene encodes CDR1 SEHNR and CDR2 FQNEAQ (reference sequence). The CDR3 is CASSSRFDRVEKLFF. CDR3 DNA sequence: TGTGCCAGCAGCTCCCGGTTTGACAGGGTCGAAAAACTGTTTTTT.

Many counts were recorded for this clonotype. This sequence joins TRBV6-1 and TRBJ1-1; tentative D call: TRBD1 (6 bases). The germline V and J ends were trimmed by 7 bases and 5 bases, with 20 bases remaining between them. Germline V gives CDR1 MNHNS, CDR2 SASEGT. The CDR3 has 15 residues. The CDR3 DNA reads TGTGCCAGCACGCAGAACGGGGGGGCAGTTACTGAAGCTTTCTTT. It translates to CASTQNGGAVTEAFF.

This clonotype was seen only a few times. V gene TRBV27 combines with J gene TRBJ2-1, with 11 bases matching TRBD1. Germline loops: CDR1 MNHEY, CDR2 SMNVEV (reference sequence). This CDR3 comprises 15 residues. V gave up 5 bases and J gave up 3 bases; unmatched junction bases: 3. CDR3 region: CASSEGTGGYNEQFF. The CDR3 DNA sequence: TGTGCCAGCAGTGAAGGGACAGGGGGCTACAATGAGCAGTTCTTC.

This clonotype has just a few counts. This rearrangement joins TRBV21-1 to TRBJ2-3; the table calls TRBD1, which could not be checked here. TRBV21-1 is shown as a pseudogene. This CDR3 region has 13 residues. In nucleotides, the CDR3 is TGTGCCAGCAGCAAAGAGGGGGTAGATACGCAGTATTTT. Amino acids: CASSKEGVDTQYF.